This T cell receptor (beta chain) was sequenced in a study of cytomegalovirus exposure and HLA in healthy donors. V was shortened by 7 bases and J by 7 bases, with 20 bases between the two germline ends. Germline CDR1 ENHRY, CDR2 SYGVKD. The CDR3 loop spans 14 amino acids. To note about this clone: Its antigen is unknown.

Points from the study as a whole: A highly shared variant cluster was judged a likely technical artifact. The study had only CMV serostatus as immune exposure information.

The PCR used 60 Vbeta and 13 Jbeta primers. Generated by immunoSEQ multiplex PCR, the TCRdb table keeps only in-frame clones and is missing some. The sample yields about 160,000 clones, about 71% seen once. The rearrangement uses TRBV10-3 and TRBJ2-7, with D possibly being TRBD2 (7 bases). What was sequenced was PBMCs. The clonotype was recovered from a woman in her thirties or forties in good health and CMV-seropositive. In DNA form, the CDR3 reads TGTGCCATCAAGGGGGAGGGCCTCTCGTGGGAGCAGTACTTC. Translating gives CAIKGEGLSWEQYF.